This paragraph covers one T cell receptor (beta chain) sequence. This clonotype was detected many times. It has no known antigen specificity. No base qualities exist here, and no much larger clone lies one base off it. For this chain, trimming is 6 bases at the V end and 5 bases at the J end, and the number of junction bases without a gene match is 5. CDR3 length: 13 amino acids, cysteine to phenylalanine. The CDR3 DNA has 39 bases and is translated from base 1. Based on the germline V gene (reference sequence), the CDR1 and CDR2 sequences are DFQATT and SNEGSKA. These data are taken from a study of CD8 T cells in ankylosing spondylitis (TCRdb year 2017). General notes on the study: The study profiled T cell receptor beta repertoires in healthy donors and ankylosing spondylitis patients to find disease-linked TCR variants. Peripheral blood was sampled, and synovial fluid was also collected from ankylosing spondylitis patients. The whole study cohort included 108 healthy donors and around 24 ankylosing spondylitis patients.

Broad study findings and their caveats: Some motif variants had previously been reported in the synovial fluid and blood of reactive arthritis patients, which suggests shared mechanisms of disease initiation. A TCR beta motif made up of roughly eight highly homologous amino acid variants appeared to be characteristic of blood from ankylosing spondylitis patients. Significant enrichment of the disease-linked clones was reported in matched synovial fluid samples from ankylosing spondylitis patients. In peripheral blood, the disease-linked clones were found at relatively low frequencies and had a CD8+ phenotype.

The data were produced on an Illumina HiSeq 2500. Quantitative 5'-RACE with molecular barcodes was used to prepare TCR beta libraries. In the authors' own workflow: A new computational method based on a probabilistic model of VDJ rearrangement was used to identify disease-linked TCR variants. Starting from the raw public reads, TCRdb applied fastp trimming at Q25, assembled clones with MiXCR and retained in-frame beta chains. All rows with the same CDR3 protein become a single entry with the most common DNA and genes. The V and J calls and clone size are TCRdb's, not the authors'. Across this sample there are some 800,000 distinct CDR3 sequences, with about 11% seen only once. The ten top clones hold less than 0.65% of the sample.

Sequencing was performed on blood, either unsorted or a sorted T cell fraction (not recorded which). The sequence joins TRBV20-1 to TRBJ2-4; TRBD1 aligns with 9 central bases. The TCR comes from a male donor with ankylosing spondylitis. The CDR3 corresponds to CSADGTGQNIQYF. DNA sequence: TGCAGTGCCGATGGGACAGGGCAAAACATTCAGTACTTC.